This T cell receptor beta chain originates from a study of T-cell reconstitution after alpha-beta-depleted transplantation in children. Broader study findings: Several hundred graft clones that had expanded were reportedly the source of alpha-beta T cells about two months after transplant. Some patients owed their high day-60 TCRbeta diversity to surviving recipient T cells and thymic progenitors. T-cell counts and diversity at one year post-transplant came mainly from newly produced T cells.

V was pared by 6 bases and J by 6 bases, with 11 bases between. This CDR3 spans 13 amino acids. Germline loops: CDR1 SGHTA, CDR2 FQGNSA. Many counts were recorded for this clonotype. Its antigen is unidentified. Unique molecular identifiers were incorporated during preparation of the TCRbeta library. TCRdb processed the PCR reads anew with MiXCR; each CDR3 protein has one entry. This sample yields hundreds of thousands of distinct CDR3 sequences, of which around 13% are seen a single time; around 0.76% belongs to the top ten. The J gene is TRBJ2-2, the V gene TRBV7-2; D unresolved. This receptor was taken from a girl aged 2-10 years with congenital amegakaryocytic thrombocytopenia, due to receive a stem cell transplant. Here the sequenced sample was PBMCs, taken before TCRalphabeta/CD19-depleted stem cell transplant. Written as DNA, the CDR3 is TGTGCCAGCAGTCCCCAGTTGGCCGGGGAGCTGTTTTTT. Translated, it gives CASSPQLAGELFF.